Listed below are T cell receptor beta chains from one sample, sequenced in a study of T cell responses to AZD1222 COVID-19 vaccine. The repertoire was sequenced with immunoSEQ multiplex PCR; TCRdb's copy has only in-frame clones and lacks some. The data hold about 79,000 clones, with 83% observed a single time. The sample was peripheral blood, taken 28 days after the second AZD1222 dose. The receptors stem from an adult who received the AZD1222 COVID-19 vaccine. Both conserved end residues are part of each CDR3. D genes are given only for firm matches. Clone size is not always given. Where it is, it says once, few, many or a class for expanded clones.

TRBJ1-2	TRBV9	NA	NA	TGTGCCAGCAGCGTAGGGCAGGGTGACTATGGCTACACCTTC	CASSVGQGDYGYTF
TRBJ1-2	TRBV9	NA	few	TGTGCCAGCAGCGTAGGAACGGCCCCTAACTATGGCTACACCTTC	CASSVGTAPNYGYTF
TRBJ2-1	TRBV4-1	TRBD2	NA	TGCGCCAGCAGCCTTTCTCAGACTAGCGGGAGAGGAGATGAGCAGTTCTTC	CASSLSQTSGRGDEQFF
TRBJ2-1	TRBV5-8	TRBD2	NA	TGTGCCAGCAGCATGGGACTAGCGGGAGGAAACCTCTACAATGAGCAGTTCTTC	CASSMGLAGGNLYNEQFF
TRBJ2-1	TRBV21-1	NA	NA	TGTGCCAGCAGCAAAGTTTACCCCGAGCAGTTCTTC	CASSKVYPEQFF
TRBJ1-6	TRBV5-4	TRBD1	NA	TGTGCCAGCAGCCTAGACAGGGGTGGTTCACCCCTCCACTTT	CASSLDRGGSPLHF
TRBJ1-2	TRBV5-1	NA	NA	TGCGCCAGCAGCATAGCAGGGGAAGAAGGCTACACCTTC	CASSIAGEEGYTF
TRBJ1-2	TRBV7-2	NA	once	TGTGCCAGCAGGGCGAGAGTGAACTATGGCTACACCTTC	CASRARVNYGYTF
TRBJ1-3	TRBV3-1/TRBV3-2	NA	NA	TGTGCCAGCAGCCCCACTACCGGCCGAGGAAACACCATATATTTT	CASSPTTGRGNTIYF
TRBJ2-2	TRBV2	NA	NA	TGTGCCAGCAGTGAAGCCCGACGCGGCCGCGGAAACACCGGGGAGCTGTTTTTT	CASSEARRGRGNTGELFF
TRBJ1-4	TRBV30	NA	NA	TGTGCCTGGAGTTTAAAGGGCGCTAATGAAAAACTGTTTTTT	CAWSLKGANEKLFF
TRBJ2-1	TRBV20-1	NA	NA	TGCAGTGCTAGTGAACCCAGGGGTAGGAATGAGCAGTTCTTC	CSASEPRGRNEQFF
TRBJ2-3	TRBV9	NA	NA	TGTGCCAGCAGCGTAGTGGAGGGAGGCGCAGATACGCAGTATTTT	CASSVVEGGADTQYF
TRBJ1-4	TRBV6-5	TRBD1	few	TGTGCCAGCAATCGAAACAGGGGCGCAGGTGAAAAACTGTTTTTT	CASNRNRGAGEKLFF
TRBJ2-7	TRBV28	NA	NA	TGTGCCAGCAGTTCCACGGGCCCGCCCTACGAGCAGTACTTC	CASSSTGPPYEQYF
TRBJ1-6	TRBV5-6	TRBD1	NA	TGTGCCAGCAGCCCGATTGACAGGGGAGATTCACCCCTCCACTTT	CASSPIDRGDSPLHF
TRBJ2-7	TRBV5-1	TRBD1	NA	TGCGCCAGTGGACAGGGGGTCGAGCAGTACTTC	CASGQGVEQYF
TRBJ2-1	TRBV24-1	NA	NA	TGTGCCACCAGTGATTCCCACCCCCCTGTTAATGAGCAGTTCTTC	CATSDSHPPVNEQFF
TRBJ1-2	TRBV7-2	NA	NA	TGTGCCAGCAGCTTAGTGGGCAGGGGTTCGGGCTACACCTTC	CASSLVGRGSGYTF
TRBJ2-1	TRBV30	TRBD2	NA	TGTGCCTGGAGGCAGGGACTAGCGGGACTCCACCAGTTCTTC	CAWRQGLAGLHQFF
TRBJ2-1	TRBV5-1	NA	NA	TGCGCCAGCAGCTCGCTAGCTCTCGATGAGCAGTTCTTC	CASSSLALDEQFF
TRBJ1-1	TRBV13	TRBD1	NA	TGTGCCAGCAGCCTCGACAGGGGGCCTGAAGCTTTCTTT	CASSLDRGPEAFF
TRBJ2-7	TRBV6-2/TRBV6-3	NA	NA	TGTGCCAGCAGTTCCCCCTACGAGCAGTACTTC	CASSSPYEQYF
TRBJ1-3	TRBV18	NA	NA	TGTGCCAGCTCACCGGGGACGGTGTCTGGAAACACCATATATTTT	CASSPGTVSGNTIYF